These 18 T cell receptor beta chains share one sample of origin, sequenced in a study of blood T cell repertoires in COVID-19. TCRdb's copy holds only in-frame clones and misses some; the assay was immunoSEQ multiplex PCR. Here the sample spans about 260,000 clones, 86% being singletons. Sequenced sample: PBMCs or T cells enriched from blood (not recorded which). These receptors originate from a woman aged 45-65 years who had recovered from COVID-19.

The rearrangement links TRBV13 to TRBJ2-2; 7 positions agree with TRBD1. With 5 bases clipped from V and 6 bases from J, the junction kept 12 bases outside the gene matches. The CDR3 spans 16 residues. CDR1 is PRHDT and CDR2 is FYEKMQ in the germline V gene (reference sequence). The CDR3: CASSLNGQARAGELFF. In DNA form, the CDR3 reads TGTGCCAGCAGCCTAAATGGACAGGCCCGGGCCGGGGAGCTGTTTTTT.

The chain has TRBV12-3 or TRBV12-4 and TRBJ2-7; no firm D call. V shed 3 bases and J shed 7 bases, with 13 bases lying between them. The CDR3 totals 13 residues. In DNA form, the CDR3 reads TGTGCCAGCAGTTTGTACGGGTTGAGAGAGCAGTACTTC. Translating gives CASSLYGLREQYF.

CDR3: CASKGLAGTDTQYF. The CDR3 DNA reads TGTGCCAGCAAGGGACTAGCAGGGACAGATACGCAGTATTTT. This chain uses TRBV2 with TRBJ2-3; 9 nucleotides agree with TRBD2. V shed 7 bases and J 3 bases; nucleotides not matched to a gene: 5. Germline CDR1 reads SNHLY; CDR2 reads FYNNEI. The CDR3 loop spans 14 amino acids.

The rearrangement links TRBV2 to TRBJ1-1; D not resolved. Germline CDR1 and CDR2: SNHLY and FYNNEI. This CDR3 spans 12 amino acids. Trimming pared 4 bases from V and 11 bases from J, leaving 14 bases between. DNA of the CDR3: TGTGCCAGCAGTGGGGGAGGGCCTGGGGCTTTCTTT. Its protein product is CASSGGGPGAFF.

The rearrangement links TRBV6-5 to TRBJ2-7; the D gene is possibly TRBD1 (6 bases). CDR3 length equals 16 residues. Germline CDR1 reads MNHEY; CDR2 reads SVGAGI. V lost 4 bases to trimming and J lost 7 bases, with 23 bases between them. DNA of the CDR3: TGTGCCAGCAGTTCCATAACAGGGTATACCTCTCGGGAGCAGTACTTC. Translation: CASSSITGYTSREQYF.

The genes are TRBV5-4 and TRBJ2-5; 7 nucleotides line up with TRBD2. Germline trimming cut 1 base from V and 5 bases from J; bases unmatched to any gene: 8. Germline V gene lookup returns CDR1 SGHNT and CDR2 YYREEE (reference sequence). The CDR3 sequence is 15 residues long. CDR3 DNA: TGTGCCAGCAGCTTGTTGGCTAGCGGTGCGGAGACCCAGTACTTC. Its protein is CASSLLASGAETQYF.

V gene TRBV2 combines with J gene TRBJ1-5; no definite D call. V was cut by 2 bases and J by 7 bases, with 12 bases left in between. Germline CDR1 SNHLY, CDR2 FYNNEI. The CDR3 is made up of 14 amino acids. CDR3 protein: CASSESLPRQPQHF. In DNA, the CDR3 is TGTGCCAGCAGTGAAAGTCTCCCCAGGCAGCCCCAGCATTTT. The entire variable domain, with the rest obtained from reference TRBV2 and TRBJ1-5, is as follows: EPEVTQTPSHQVTQMGQEVILRCVPISNHLYFYWYRQILGQKVEFLVSFYNNEISEKSEIFDDQFSVERPDGSNFTLKIRSTKLEDSAMYFCASSESLPRQPQHFGDGTRLSIL.

The J gene is TRBJ2-7, the V gene TRBV30; a possible D gene is TRBD1 (5 bases). Germline V gene lookup returns CDR1 GTSNPN and CDR2 SVGIG (reference sequence). V shed 0 bases and J shed 3 bases, with 9 bases lying between them. The CDR3 sequence is 13 residues long. The CDR3 is CAWSVPDSYEQYF. In DNA form, the CDR3 reads TGTGCCTGGAGTGTCCCTGACAGCTACGAGCAGTACTTC.

V gene TRBV27 combines with J gene TRBJ1-6; D is perhaps TRBD1 (6 bases). The CDR3 consists of 13 residues. Germline assignment: CDR1 MNHEY and CDR2 SMNVEV (reference sequence). V was trimmed by 6 bases and J by 7 bases, leaving 10 bases between them. The CDR3 reads CASSGTSNSPLHF. CDR3 DNA sequence: TGTGCCAGCAGCGGGACAAGCAATTCACCCCTCCACTTT.

The J gene is TRBJ1-4, the V gene TRBV12-3 or TRBV12-4, with D possibly TRBD1 on 5 matching bases. This CDR3 is 13 amino acids long. V lost 6 bases, J lost 8 bases, and 13 bases lay in between. The CDR3 DNA reads TGTGCCAGCAGCCCAGACAGAGACGAAAAACTGTTTTTT. It encodes CASSPDRDEKLFF.

This rearrangement joins TRBV4-3 to TRBJ2-5, with D unclear. CDR1 and CDR2 from the germline V gene are LGHNA and YSLEER. The CDR3 loop spans 15 amino acids. V gave up 3 bases and J gave up 6 bases, with 17 bases separating them. The CDR3, as DNA: TGCGCCAGCAGCCAGGTCCATCTAGAGGTTCAGACCCAGTACTTC. Protein sequence: CASSQVHLEVQTQYF.

The chain is built from TRBV7-2 and TRBJ1-1; 7 nucleotides agree with TRBD1. CDR3 size: 17 residues. Germline trimming cut 5 bases from V and 5 bases from J; bases unmatched to any gene: 17. Germline CDR1 SGHTA, CDR2 FQGNSA. The CDR3 DNA is TGTGCCAGCAGCCCCCGAACGTCACGACAGGGTACGACTGAAGCTTTCTTT. Protein sequence: CASSPRTSRQGTTEAFF.

The genes are TRBV7-9 and TRBJ2-5, with D perhaps TRBD1 (7 bases). CDR3 length: 15 amino acids. Trimming stripped 0 bases from V and 7 bases from J, with 15 bases between. CDR1 is SEHNR and CDR2 is FQNEAQ in the germline V gene (reference sequence). CDR3 region: CASSLAAGGLGTQYF. CDR3 coding DNA: TGTGCCAGCAGCTTAGCGGCAGGGGGGCTAGGGACCCAGTACTTC.

This clone showed up just a few times. The V call is TRBV27, the J call TRBJ2-7, with 8 positions matching TRBD1. Germline loops: CDR1 MNHEY, CDR2 SMNVEV (reference sequence). This CDR3 comprises 15 residues. V gave up 4 bases and J gave up 7 bases; unmatched junction bases: 12. The CDR3 region is CASSSARTGTLEQYF. In DNA, the CDR3 is TGTGCCAGCAGTTCGGCCCGGACAGGGACTCTTGAGCAGTACTTC.

This clone has just a few counts. The chain has TRBV19 and TRBJ2-2, with 10 bases matching TRBD2. Germline CDR1 reads LNHDA; CDR2 reads SQIVND (reference sequence). After removal of 4 bases from V and 1 base from J, the junction contained 15 bases not matched to a gene. The CDR3 is made up of 20 amino acids. CDR3 region: CASSTPNWLAGVRNTGELFF. In DNA, the CDR3 is TGTGCCAGTAGTACCCCCAATTGGCTAGCGGGAGTTAGGAACACCGGGGAGCTGTTTTTT. Based on the CDR3 plus reference TRBV19 and TRBJ2-2, the full variable domain is DGGITQSPKYLFRKEGQNVTLSCEQNLNHDAMYWYRQDPGQGLRLIYYSQIVNDFQKGDIAEGYSVSREKKESFPLTVTSAQKNPTAFYLCASSTPNWLAGVRNTGELFFGEGSRLTVL.

In this sample, this clone is medium-sized. V and J are TRBV7-9 and TRBJ2-1; D call uncertain. The CDR3 contains 12 residues. Germline V gene sequence: CDR1 SEHNR, CDR2 FQNEAQ (reference sequence). V shed 2 bases and J shed 10 bases, with 9 bases lying between them. Here the CDR3 reads CASSLPRAEQFF. DNA for the CDR3: TGTGCCAGCAGCTTACCTAGAGCCGAGCAGTTCTTC. The variable domain in full, with the rest retrieved from reference TRBV7-9 and TRBJ2-1, is DTGVSQNPRHKITKRGQNVTFRCDPISEHNRLYWYRQTLGQGPEFLTYFQNEAQLEKSRLLSDRFSAERPKGSFSTLEIQRTEQGDSAMYLCASSLPRAEQFFGPGTRLTVL.

This clone was detected only a few times. V usage is TRBV10-3 and J usage is TRBJ1-2, with 8 bases matching TRBD1. This CDR3 has 14 residues. In germline, CDR1 is ENHRY, CDR2 SYGVKD. The trim removed 4 bases at V and 7 bases at J, leaving 8 bases unmatched. The CDR3 DNA reads as TGTGCCATCAGTGGGACAGGGCGTCTTGCTGGCTACACCTTC. Residues: CAISGTGRLAGYTF.

J is TRBJ1-2 and V is TRBV28, with TRBD1 identical over 7 bases. Per germline, CDR1 MDHEN and CDR2 SYDVKM. With 6 bases clipped from V and 4 bases from J, the junction kept 5 bases outside the gene matches. The CDR3 spans 13 residues. The CDR3 DNA reads as TGTGCCAGCAGGAGAGGGACAGTCTATGGCTACACCTTC. Protein: CASRRGTVYGYTF.